Sequencing of this T cell receptor (beta chain) was carried out in a study of T cells in Graves' hyperthyroidism and ophthalmopathy. The TCR beta CDR3 regions underwent amplification using RNA transcripts as the source. The study used the HTBI primer set for a first-round RT-PCR of the TCR CDR3. From the multiplex PCR reads, TCRdb called clonotypes with MiXCR, one entry per CDR3 protein. The table has nearly 750,000 distinct CDR3 sequences, under 45% seen once. Germline loops: CDR1 SGHRS, CDR2 YFSETQ. V was cut by 3 bases and J by 3 bases, with 12 bases left in between. This CDR3 spans 14 amino acids.

This receptor was taken from a woman in her forties with Graves' hyperthyroidism. V usage is TRBV5-1 and J usage is TRBJ1-1; D remains unclear. Specimen: blood. CDR3 amino acids: CASSYRDGDTEAFF. The CDR3 DNA is TGCGCCAGCAGCTACCGGGATGGGGACACTGAAGCTTTCTTT.